This T cell receptor beta chain derives from a study of T cell responses to AZD1222 COVID-19 vaccine. Study observations and caveats: AZD1222 recipients seropositive at baseline numbered only five to seven. Clonal diversity was possibly underestimated, and white British individuals and females predominated among donors. Breadth and depth of Spike-specific TCRs rose after two AZD1222 doses. Reports indicate that nearly half of spike-specific TCRs are directed at unmutated variant regions.

This CDR3 contains 13 residues. Between the trimmed V and J ends, which lost 2 bases and 8 bases, there was a span of 10 bases. Germline V CDR1 and CDR2: SGHTA, FQGTGA. Profiling relied on immunoSEQ multiplex PCR, and the TCRdb table lists in-frame clones only, not all of them. The table shows about 81,000 clones, with about 90% occurring only once. With regard to this clone: Its antigen is not identified.

The sample here was peripheral blood, taken 28 days after the second AZD1222 dose. The receptor's source is an adult who received the AZD1222 COVID-19 vaccine. The rearrangement links TRBV7-3 to TRBJ2-1; D gene uncertain. CDR3 bases: TGTGCCAGCAGCTTAGGCAGCCAACATGAGCAGTTCTTC. Protein sequence: CASSLGSQHEQFF.